The sequence of this T cell receptor beta chain was determined in a study of cytomegalovirus exposure and HLA in healthy donors. With 60 Vbeta and 13 Jbeta primers, the PCR was carried out. Assay: immunoSEQ multiplex PCR; the TCRdb copy retains only in-frame clones and omits some. This sample has over 100,000 clones, with about 70% found just once. The CDR3 extends over 16 amino acids. V was cut by 2 bases and J by 4 bases, with 17 bases left in between. Germline lookup yields CDR1 SGHTA and CDR2 FQGNSA. Sequencing input: PBMCs. This TCR came from a woman aged 40 to 55 in good health and CMV-seropositive. J is TRBJ1-2 and V is TRBV7-2; D not certain. The CDR3 loop reads CASSLSPSILSYGYTF. CDR3 bases: TGTGCCAGCAGCTTATCTCCCTCTATCCTATCCTATGGCTACACCTTC.